Each of the 4 T cell receptor beta chains below was sequenced from the same sample in a study of blood T cells in healthy people across ages. Together with a sample-barcoded 5' primer, a J-beta primer mix was included in a second PCR lasting roughly 6 to 12 cycles. TCRdb processed the 5' RACE reads anew with MiXCR; each CDR3 protein has one entry. The data contain about 800,000 distinct CDR3 sequences, 58% of them singletons. Input material: blood. The source of these receptors is a man aged 25 to 40 in good health.

The chain has TRBV29-1 and TRBJ2-1; 7 nucleotides line up with TRBD2. Per the germline V gene, CDR1 is SQVTM and CDR2 is ANQGSEA. The CDR3 loop spans 11 amino acids. V was pared by 4 bases and J by 14 bases, with 8 bases of the junction left unmatched. The CDR3 loop is CSVVVGGNKFF. The DNA for the CDR3 is TGCAGCGTTGTGGTGGGGGGGAATAAGTTCTTC.

The gene calls are TRBV20-1 and TRBJ2-7; 7 bases agree with TRBD1. The CDR3 is 13 residues long. The trim removed 3 bases at V and 3 bases at J, leaving 5 bases unmatched. Per the germline V gene, CDR1 is DFQATT and CDR2 is SNEGSKA (reference sequence). The CDR3 nucleotides are TGCAGTGCTAGCCGGGACAGACTCTACGAGCAGTACTTC. Translated: CSASRDRLYEQYF.

This chain links TRBV4-2 with TRBJ1-1; 8 nucleotides match TRBD1. The V gene end was trimmed by 0 bases and the J gene end by 0 bases; junction bases not matched to a gene: 9. This CDR3 comprises 18 residues. Germline V CDR1 and CDR2: LGHNA, YNFKEQ. The CDR3 loop is CASSQDEGQGAMNTEAFF. CDR3 bases: TGTGCCAGCAGCCAAGATGAGGGGCAGGGGGCGATGAACACTGAAGCTTTCTTT.

The chain carries TRBV15 and TRBJ2-1, with D perhaps matching TRBD1 (5 bases). The germline CDR1 and CDR2 sequences are LNHNV and YYDKDF (reference sequence). The CDR3 contains 11 residues. Trimming took 8 bases from V and 9 from J, leaving 11 bases between them. The CDR3 region has the DNA TGTGCCACCGGGGCCACCAGTGAGCAGTTCTTC. This translates into CATGATSEQFF.